Sequencing of this T cell receptor beta chain was carried out in a study of cytomegalovirus exposure and HLA in healthy donors. General study results and limits: Associated with cytomegalovirus, according to the listing, were 170 or so TCR beta chains. A reported reduction in N-insertions relative to the roughly 670-donor mean was seen in an Asian-associated ancestry cluster in a later analysis. Prior analysis indicated that the majority of TCR beta V segments exhibited productivity approximately 87% or approximately 30% of the time.

The PCR employed 60 Vbeta primers together with 13 Jbeta primers. Assay used: immunoSEQ multiplex PCR; TCRdb lists only in-frame clones, some missing. The sample has around 160,000 clones, 60% to 80% seen once; the top ten hold less than 8%. About this clone: The antigen is undetermined.

Unrecorded immune exposures were likely, despite nominal health at sampling. This receptor was identified in a middle-aged woman in good health and CMV-seropositive. Sequencing used PBMCs.

The chain's CDR3 is CASSPTGENQPQHF. CDR3 DNA sequence: TGTGCCAGCAGCCCTACAGGGGAGAATCAGCCCCAGCATTTT. The chain joins TRBV6-1 to TRBJ1-5, with 7 nucleotides matching TRBD1. The CDR3 spans 14 residues. Germline values: CDR1 MNHNS, CDR2 SASEGT. V shed 6 bases and J 4 bases; nucleotides not matched to a gene: 6.